This is a list of T cell receptor beta chains from one sample in a study of neurological immune-mediated disorders. One entry per CDR3 protein, called by TCRdb with MiXCR from the 5' RACE reads. This table holds 55,000 to 75,000 distinct CDR3 sequences, 2% to 3% found once. Input material: PBMCs. Every receptor here comes from a man between 45 and 60 years old with multiple sclerosis. Both conserved end residues are part of each CDR3. A D gene is named only where the DNA matches it firmly. A row's size may be missing; if present it is once, few, many or a size class.

many 14 TRBJ2-3 TRBV7-3 NA CASSLGGGPDTQYF TGTGCCAGCAGCTTGGGCGGGGGCCCAGATACGCAGTATTTT
many 15 TRBJ1-4 TRBV5-4 NA CASSLAGQGPEKLFF TGTGCCAGCAGCTTGGCTGGGCAGGGGCCTGAAAAACTGTTTTTT
many 17 TRBJ2-2 TRBV9 NA CASSVDPFNPNTGELFF TGTGCCAGCAGCGTAGACCCTTTTAACCCCAACACCGGGGAGCTGTTTTTT
many 14 TRBJ1-6 TRBV12-3/TRBV12-4 NA CASSSQIGGSPLHF TGTGCCAGCAGTTCACAAATCGGGGGTTCACCCCTCCACTTT
many 13 TRBJ2-7 TRBV7-6 NA CASSTRAEGEQYF TGTGCCAGCAGCACCCGGGCTGAAGGCGAGCAGTACTTC
many 13 TRBJ2-3 TRBV6-2/TRBV6-3 NA CASNHRNTDTQYF TGTGCCAGCAACCACCGAAACACAGATACGCAGTATTTT
many 17 TRBJ1-6 TRBV7-8 NA CASSLAALGSMDSPLHF TGTGCCAGCAGCTTAGCGGCATTGGGGTCTATGGATTCACCCCTCCACTTT
many 15 TRBJ1-5 TRBV5-1 TRBD1 CASSLEGQDYQPQHF TGCGCCAGCAGCTTGGAAGGACAGGATTATCAGCCCCAGCATTTT
many 14 TRBJ2-5 TRBV19 NA CASAADSLGQTQYF TGTGCCAGTGCCGCGGACAGTCTCGGGCAGACCCAGTACTTC
many 15 TRBJ1-1 TRBV5-1 TRBD1 CASSSNDRAGTEAFF TGCGCCAGCAGCTCCAACGACAGGGCGGGCACTGAAGCTTTCTTT
many 15 TRBJ2-6 TRBV6-6 NA CASSLTGTGANVLTF TGTGCCAGCAGCCTTACAGGGACCGGGGCCAACGTCCTGACTTTC
many 16 TRBJ2-1 TRBV7-2 TRBD2 CASSLAGTSHYNEQFF TGTGCCAGCAGCTTAGCCGGGACTAGCCACTACAATGAGCAGTTCTTC
many 13 TRBJ1-2 TRBV20-1 TRBD1 CSAPLDRAAGYTF TGCAGTGCTCCACTCGACAGGGCTGCCGGCTACACCTTC
few 15 TRBJ1-4 TRBV7-6 TRBD1 CASSFSTGANEKLFF TGTGCCAGCAGCTTCTCAACAGGGGCTAATGAAAAACTGTTTTTT
many 11 TRBJ1-1 TRBV30 TRBD1 CAWADRAEAFF TGTGCCTGGGCTGACAGGGCTGAAGCTTTCTTT
many 13 TRBJ2-5 TRBV20-1 NA CSARVRLQETQYF TGCAGTGCTAGAGTTCGACTTCAAGAGACCCAGTACTTC
many 15 TRBJ2-1 TRBV5-1 NA CASSPGWGLYNEQFF TGCGCCAGCAGCCCTGGTTGGGGACTCTACAATGAGCAGTTCTTC
many 14 TRBJ2-7 TRBV12-3/TRBV12-4 NA CASSYMRGSYEQYF TGTGCCAGCAGTTACATGAGGGGATCCTACGAGCAGTACTTC
few 14 TRBJ2-7 TRBV3-1 NA CASSQGSSSYEQYF TGTGCCAGCAGCCAAGGGTCCTCCTCCTACGAGCAGTACTTC
many 15 TRBJ2-1 TRBV3-1 TRBD2 CASSPLAGPWNEQFF TGTGCCAGCAGCCCACTAGCGGGGCCTTGGAATGAGCAGTTCTTC
many 12 TRBJ2-1 TRBV5-1 NA CASSQGLGEQFF TGCGCCAGCAGCCAGGGCCTAGGGGAGCAGTTCTTC
many 16 TRBJ2-7 TRBV7-2 NA CASSLVGRGGQNEQYF TGTGCCAGCAGCTTAGTCGGGAGAGGCGGACAAAACGAGCAGTACTTC
many 14 TRBJ2-2 TRBV12-3/TRBV12-4 TRBD1 CASRPGQGSGELFF TGTGCCAGCAGACCGGGACAGGGGTCCGGGGAGCTGTTTTTT
NA 17 TRBJ2-5 TRBV4-3 TRBD1 CASSQQAGTGNLETQYF TGCGCCAGCAGCCAACAGGCCGGGACAGGGAATTTGGAGACCCAGTACTTC
many 13 TRBJ1-1 TRBV29-1 NA CSVLRMGNTEAFF TGCAGCGTGCTGAGGATGGGGAACACTGAAGCTTTCTTT
many 16 TRBJ2-3 TRBV5-4 TRBD2 CASSSLAGLSTDTQYF TGTGCCAGCAGCTCACTAGCGGGGCTGAGCACAGATACGCAGTATTTT
many 16 TRBJ1-5 TRBV18 NA CASSPRADNSNKTQNF TGTGCCAGCTCACCACGGGCGGATAATAGCAATAAGACCCAGAATTTT
many 12 TRBJ1-5 TRBV10-3 NA CAISDHNQPQHF TGTGCCATCAGTGACCACAATCAGCCCCAGCATTTT
many 14 TRBJ1-5 TRBV5-1 NA CASSFDGYNQPQHF TGCGCCAGCAGCTTTGACGGGTATAATCAGCCCCAGCATTTT
NA 13 TRBJ1-6 TRBV27 NA CASSYLYNSTLNF TGTGCCAGCAGTTACCTCTATAATTCAACCCTCAACTTT
many 12 TRBJ2-4 TRBV29-1 NA CSAMEGIQIQYF TGCAGCGCCATGGAGGGGATTCAAATTCAGTACTTC
many 12 TRBJ1-5 TRBV20-1 NA CSARQLGQPQHF TGCAGTGCTAGACAGCTGGGGCAGCCCCAGCATTTT
many 16 TRBJ1-5 TRBV12-3/TRBV12-4 TRBD1 CASSTGGGGSNQPQHF TGTGCCAGCAGTACAGGGGGCGGCGGGAGCAATCAGCCCCAGCATTTT
many 15 TRBJ2-1 TRBV5-1 NA CASSLDRPNRNEQFF TGCGCCAGCAGCTTGGACCGGCCAAACAGGAATGAGCAGTTCTTC
many 14 TRBJ1-2 TRBV10-3 NA CAISESEMGNGYTF TGTGCCATCAGTGAGTCGGAGATGGGAAATGGCTACACCTTC
many 17 TRBJ1-6 TRBV5-1 TRBD1 CASSFGGQGANNSPLHF TGCGCCAGCAGCTTCGGGGGACAGGGGGCAAATAATTCACCCCTCCACTTT
many 13 TRBJ2-1 TRBV7-3 NA CASSPPTGNEQFF TGTGCCAGCAGCCCGCCCACGGGGAATGAGCAGTTCTTC
many 15 TRBJ2-3 TRBV7-9 NA CASRQSGSSTDTQYF TGTGCCAGCCGGCAATCTGGCAGCAGCACAGATACGCAGTATTTT
many 15 TRBJ1-1 TRBV20-1 TRBD1 CSARPAGQGNTEAFF TGCAGTGCTAGACCGGCCGGACAGGGGAACACTGAAGCTTTCTTT
many 13 TRBJ2-5 TRBV12-3/TRBV12-4 NA CASSGVRGKTQYF TGTGCCAGCAGCGGCGTGCGGGGAAAGACCCAGTACTTC
many 16 TRBJ1-1 TRBV27 NA CASRLYPGLLNTEAFF TGTGCCAGCAGATTGTATCCGGGACTGCTGAACACTGAAGCTTTCTTT
many 14 TRBJ2-5 TRBV20-1 NA CSARDRWGRETQYF TGCAGTGCTAGAGACAGGTGGGGGAGAGAGACCCAGTACTTC